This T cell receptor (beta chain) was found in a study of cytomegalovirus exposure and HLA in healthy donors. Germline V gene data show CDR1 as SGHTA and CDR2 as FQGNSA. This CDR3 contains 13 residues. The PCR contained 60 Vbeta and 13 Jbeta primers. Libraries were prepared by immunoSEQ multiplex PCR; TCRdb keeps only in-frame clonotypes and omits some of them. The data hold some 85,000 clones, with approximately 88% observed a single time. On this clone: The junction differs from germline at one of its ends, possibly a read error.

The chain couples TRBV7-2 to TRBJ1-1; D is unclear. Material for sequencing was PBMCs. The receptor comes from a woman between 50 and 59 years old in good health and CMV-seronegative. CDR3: CASDRRLNAEAFF. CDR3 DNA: TGTGCCAGCGACCGGAGGCTGAACGCTGAAGCTTTCTTT.